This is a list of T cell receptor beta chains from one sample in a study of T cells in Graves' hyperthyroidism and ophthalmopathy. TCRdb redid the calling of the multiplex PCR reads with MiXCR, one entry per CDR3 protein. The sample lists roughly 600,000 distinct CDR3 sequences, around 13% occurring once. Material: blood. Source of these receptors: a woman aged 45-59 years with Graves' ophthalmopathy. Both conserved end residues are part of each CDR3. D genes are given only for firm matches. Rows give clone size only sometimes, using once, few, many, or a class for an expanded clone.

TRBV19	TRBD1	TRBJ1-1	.	TGTGCCAGTAACGACTCGGGCAGGGGGTGCGTGAACACTGAAGCTTTCTTT	CASNDSGRGCVNTEAFF
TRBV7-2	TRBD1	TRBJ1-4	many	TGTGCCAGCAGCTTAGCTGGGACAGGGCTTGAAAAACTGTTTTTT	CASSLAGTGLEKLFF
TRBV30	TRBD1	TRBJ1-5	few	TGTGCCTGGAGTGTCGGACAGGGGTATCAGCCCCAGCATTTT	CAWSVGQGYQPQHF
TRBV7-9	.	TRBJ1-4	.	TGTGCCAGCAGCTTAGACGTCGGGGGTGAAAAACTGTTTTTT	CASSLDVGGEKLFF
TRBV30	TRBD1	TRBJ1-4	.	TGTGCCTGGGGTTATAGAGGACAGGGGGAAAAACTGTTTTTT	CAWGYRGQGEKLFF
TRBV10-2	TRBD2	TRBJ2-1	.	TGCGCCAGCAGTGAGTTAGCGGGAGGGCCCTACAATGAGCAGTTCTTC	CASSELAGGPYNEQFF
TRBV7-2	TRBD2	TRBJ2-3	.	TGTGCCAGCAGCCAAGGACTAGCGGGACCGGCCTCAGATACGCAGTATTTT	CASSQGLAGPASDTQYF
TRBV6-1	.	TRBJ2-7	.	TGTGCCAGCAGGCCCCTACAGTACGAGCAGTACTTC	CASRPLQYEQYF
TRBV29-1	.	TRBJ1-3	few	TGCAGCGGACAGGCGAACTCTGGAAACACCATATATTTT	CSGQANSGNTIYF
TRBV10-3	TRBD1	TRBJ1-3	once	TGTGCCATCAGTGACACCGACAGGGCTGGAAACACCATATATTTT	CAISDTDRAGNTIYF
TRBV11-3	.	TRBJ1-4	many	TGTGCCAGCAGCTTCGGGCGCGACAGAGTGAATGAAAAACTGTTTTTT	CASSFGRDRVNEKLFF
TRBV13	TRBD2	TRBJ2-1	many	TGTGCCAGCAGCCAGGCCGTGGGACTAGTCTACAATGAGCAGTTCTTC	CASSQAVGLVYNEQFF
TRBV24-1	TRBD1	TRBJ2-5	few	TGTGCCACCAGCAAGGCTGCGGGACAGGGATTTTCAGAGACCCAGTACTTC	CATSKAAGQGFSETQYF
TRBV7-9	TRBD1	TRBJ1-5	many	TGTGCCAGCAGCTTGACAGGGATCAATCAGCCCCAGCATTTT	CASSLTGINQPQHF
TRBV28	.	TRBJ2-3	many	TGTGCCAGCAGTTTAATACAGCCTCTCACAGATACGCAGTATTTT	CASSLIQPLTDTQYF
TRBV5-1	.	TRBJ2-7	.	TGCGCCAGCAGCTCGGGTCCTAACAGCTACGAGCAGTACTTC	CASSSGPNSYEQYF
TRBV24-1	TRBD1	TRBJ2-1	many	TGTGCCACCAGTGCCAGGGGGAGCTCCTACAATGAGCAGTTCTTC	CATSARGSSYNEQFF
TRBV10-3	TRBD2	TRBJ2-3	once	TGTGCCATCAGCCTACTAGCGGGGGCTAGCACAGATACGCAGTATTTT	CAISLLAGASTDTQYF
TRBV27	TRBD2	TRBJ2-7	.	TGTGCCAGCAGTTATAACGCGGGGGGCACCTACGAGCAGTACTTC	CASSYNAGGTYEQYF
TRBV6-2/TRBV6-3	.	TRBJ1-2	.	TGTGCCAGCAGTGCCGGGGGGATCGTTGGCTACACCTTC	CASSAGGIVGYTF
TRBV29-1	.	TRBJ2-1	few	TGCAGCGTTGAAGATCAGGAAAGGGGGGGCTACAATGAGCAGTTCTTC	CSVEDQERGGYNEQFF
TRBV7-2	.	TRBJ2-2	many	TGTGCCGGAAGGATAGTGCTCGGGGAGCTGTTTTTT	CAGRIVLGELFF
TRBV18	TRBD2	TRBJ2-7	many	TGTGCCAGCTCACCATTTCCGGGAGGGGTCTACGAGCAGTACTTC	CASSPFPGGVYEQYF
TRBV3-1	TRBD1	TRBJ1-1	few	TGTGCCAGCAGCCAAAGAAGGGGGGGACAGGGAAACACTGAAGCTTTCTTT	CASSQRRGGQGNTEAFF
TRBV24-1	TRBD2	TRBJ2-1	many	TGTGCCACCAGTGAAACTCACGGGACTAGCGGGTATAACAATGAGCAGTTCTTC	CATSETHGTSGYNNEQFF
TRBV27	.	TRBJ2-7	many	TGTGCCAGCCATGAATTGGGGAGCTCCTACGAGCAGTACTTC	CASHELGSSYEQYF
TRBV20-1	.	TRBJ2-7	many	TGCAGTGCTAGAGATCGGAGAACCCTAACCTACGAGCAGTACTTC	CSARDRRTLTYEQYF
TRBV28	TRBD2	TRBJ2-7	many	TGTGCCAGCAGTCCGGGGGGGGTGGTCTACGAGCAGTACTTC	CASSPGGVVYEQYF